The 29 T cell receptor beta chains listed next were all sequenced from one sample in a study of T-cell reconstitution after alpha-beta-depleted transplantation in children. Unique molecular identifiers were used in preparing the TCRbeta library. Using its own MiXCR run on the PCR reads, TCRdb lists one record per CDR3 protein. The data contain some 200,000 distinct CDR3 sequences, 8% to 9.5% of them singletons. Here the sequenced sample was PBMCs from the stem cell graft donor, taken from the stem cell graft. The receptor set was obtained from a human donor who donated a stem cell graft to a child with acute lymphoblastic leukemia.

The V call is TRBV10-2, the J call TRBJ2-3, with 9 bases that match TRBD2. V was clipped by 3 bases and J by 6 bases; unmatched bases: 7. The germline V gene has CDR1 WSHSY and CDR2 SAAADI. This CDR3 is 15 amino acids long. The CDR3 DNA sequence: TGCGCCAGCAGTGATAGGGCGGGGGGGCACGATACGCAGTATTTT. It is translated as CASSDRAGGHDTQYF.

As concerns this clonotype: At one boundary the junction diverges from the germline segment, which might be a read error. The gene calls are TRBV6-5 and TRBJ1-1, with TRBD1 identical over 7 bases. CDR3 length equals 17 residues. Germline CDR1 MNHEY, CDR2 SVGAGI. CDR3 bases: TGTGCCAGCAGTTACGACAGGGCCACCCTTATGAACATTGAAGCTTTCTTT. It yields the protein CASSYDRATLMNIEAFF.

This clonotype occurred a few times. The chain is built from TRBV24-1 and TRBJ2-3, with D perhaps TRBD2 (5 bases). Trimming took 6 bases from V and 2 from J, leaving 23 bases between them. Germline V gene lookup returns CDR1 KGHDR and CDR2 SFDVKD. CDR3 length: 18 amino acids. The CDR3 reads CATSTRVGRIGDTDTQYF. CDR3 DNA sequence: TGTGCCACCAGTACAAGGGTTGGACGCATCGGGGACACAGATACGCAGTATTTT.

This clonotype turned up a few times. This chain uses TRBV7-8 with TRBJ1-2; a weak D match, TRBD1 (6 bases). Germline V gene data show CDR1 as SGHVS and CDR2 as FQNEAQ. Trimming took off 5 bases at V and 6 bases at J, with 19 bases between the two ends. The CDR3 has 15 amino acids. Written as DNA, the CDR3 is TGTGCCAGCAGCAAGCAAGGTCCAGGGGTGGATGGCTACACCTTC. Protein product: CASSKQGPGVDGYTF.

This clonotype appeared many times. V gene TRBV12-3 or TRBV12-4 combines with J gene TRBJ1-3, with D possibly TRBD1 on 5 matching bases. The CDR3 totals 15 residues. V was shortened by 3 bases and J by 0 bases, with 9 bases between the two germline ends. The CDR3 DNA follows: TGTGCCAGCAGTTTCGCAGGGCGCTCTGGAAACACCATATATTTT. Amino acid sequence: CASSFAGRSGNTIYF.

The chain recombines TRBV9 with TRBJ2-3; tentatively, D is TRBD2 (6 bases). Per the germline V gene, CDR1 is SGDLS and CDR2 is YYNGEE. CDR3 length: 16 amino acids. Trimming took off 3 bases at V and 0 bases at J, with 14 bases between the two ends. The CDR3 DNA reads as TGTGCCAGCAGCGCCCAGGCAGGAGGGAGCACAGATACGCAGTATTTT. Protein product: CASSAQAGGSTDTQYF.

This clonotype was detected a few times. The rearrangement uses TRBV6-2 or TRBV6-3 and TRBJ2-1; D gene uncertain. CDR1 is MNHEY and CDR2 is SVGEGT in the germline V gene. V gave up 2 bases and J gave up 0 bases, with 5 bases separating them. The length of the CDR3 is 14 residues. This CDR3 reads CASSYGSSYNEQFF. CDR3 sequence (DNA): TGTGCCAGCAGTTACGGAAGCTCCTACAATGAGCAGTTCTTC.

This clonotype was picked up a small number of times. The J gene is TRBJ2-1, the V gene TRBV5-1; D possibly matches TRBD1 or TRBD2 (5 bases each). The CDR3 is 15 residues long. Germline CDR1 reads SGHRS; CDR2 reads YFSETQ. V shed 1 base and J shed 10 bases, with 18 bases lying between them. CDR3 sequence reads: CASSLSHDKGEEQFF. The CDR3 DNA reads as TGCGCCAGCAGCTTGTCCCACGATAAAGGGGAGGAGCAGTTCTTC.

The chain employs TRBV4-1 and TRBJ2-3; D possibly uses TRBD1 or TRBD2 (6 bases each). The ends were cut back, 1 base at V and 5 bases at J, with 19 bases in the middle. CDR1 and CDR2 from the germline V gene are MGHRA and YSYEKL. This CDR3 is 17 amino acids long. The CDR3 sequence: CASSQGGAGPRGDTQYF. The CDR3, as DNA: TGCGCCAGCAGCCAAGGGGGGGCAGGCCCTCGGGGAGATACGCAGTATTTT.

This clonotype has at least ten counts. This chain joins TRBV3-1 and TRBJ1-1; D not certain. The CDR3 runs to 13 residues. Germline CDR1 LGHDT, CDR2 YNNKEL (reference sequence). V dropped 0 bases and J dropped 11 bases, with 13 bases sitting between them. The DNA for the CDR3 is TGTGCCAGCAGCCAAGATGGTAGGGCTCGGGCTTTCTTT. It yields the protein CASSQDGRARAFF.

The chain has TRBV6-2 or TRBV6-3 and TRBJ2-1; D might be TRBD2 (5 bases). Germline assignment: CDR1 MNHEY and CDR2 SVGEGT. This CDR3 is built from 13 residues. V was trimmed by 7 bases and J by 8 bases, leaving 15 bases between them. The CDR3 reads CASTSLVVDEQFF. As DNA, the CDR3 is TGTGCCAGCACCTCACTAGTTGTCGATGAGCAGTTCTTC.

This clonotype was picked up many times. The chain couples TRBV29-1 to TRBJ1-1, with no clear D. This CDR3 region has 13 residues. Looked up from germline, CDR1 is SQVTM and CDR2 is ANQGSEA. V was clipped by 4 bases and J by 1 base, with 10 bases between them. The CDR3 protein is CSVVSTTNTEAFF. The CDR3, as DNA: TGCAGCGTTGTTTCAACCACGAACACTGAAGCTTTCTTT.

The chain uses TRBV5-5 and TRBJ2-1, with a tentative D call TRBD1 (5 bases). Trimming took 1 base from V and 8 from J, leaving 13 bases between them. Germline CDR1 SGHKS, CDR2 YYEKEE (reference sequence). This CDR3 region has 14 residues. The CDR3 spells CASSLFLRGYEQFF. The CDR3 bases are TGTGCCAGCAGCTTGTTTCTTAGGGGTTATGAGCAGTTCTTC.

This clonotype was counted many times. V and J are TRBV6-1 and TRBJ1-5, with TRBD1 matching over 11 bases. Trimming at V came to 6 bases and at J to 5 bases, leaving 6 bases not matched to a gene. CDR3 length: 15 residues. Germline lookup yields CDR1 MNHNS and CDR2 SASEGT. The CDR3 sequence is CASSWTGGFDQPQHF. CDR3 sequence (DNA): TGTGCCAGCAGCTGGACAGGGGGCTTTGATCAGCCCCAGCATTTT.

This clonotype was detected many times. This sequence joins TRBV20-1 and TRBJ2-1; D remains ambiguous. The CDR3 extends over 12 amino acids. Germline V lookup: CDR1 DFQATT, CDR2 SNEGSKA (reference sequence). V lost 4 bases and J 6 bases, leaving 10 bases between the germline ends. The CDR3 sequence is CSAKASINEQFF. CDR3 DNA sequence: TGCAGTGCTAAGGCTAGTATCAATGAGCAGTTCTTC.

Only a few counts were recorded for this clonotype. J is TRBJ1-2 and V is TRBV7-2; D possibly corresponds to TRBD1 (6 bases). V was cut by 3 bases and J by 5 bases, with 13 bases left in between. The CDR3 consists of 14 residues. Per the germline V gene, CDR1 is SGHTA and CDR2 is FQGNSA. As DNA, the CDR3 is TGTGCCAGCAGCTTTCCGCGGACAGAGTATGGCTACACCTTC. It encodes CASSFPRTEYGYTF.

A few counts support this clonotype. CDR3 nucleotide sequence: TGCAGTGCTTCCGGGACAGGGAGGAATCAGCCCCAGCATTTT. Translating it yields CSASGTGRNQPQHF. The gene calls are TRBV20-1 and TRBJ1-5; 9 nucleotides line up with TRBD1. Trimming cost V 5 bases and J 4 bases; bases outside gene matches: 6. The CDR3 sequence is 14 residues long. Germline loops: CDR1 DFQATT, CDR2 SNEGSKA (reference sequence).

This chain joins TRBV12-3 or TRBV12-4 and TRBJ1-3, with TRBD1 matching 7 bases. The CDR3 loop spans 15 amino acids. V dropped 4 bases and J dropped 3; count of bases not matched to a gene: 6. CDR3 coding DNA: TGTGCCAGCAGTTCTGCAGGGGGAAGTGGAAACACCATATATTTT. Translating gives CASSSAGGSGNTIYF.

This clonotype appeared many times. J is TRBJ2-5 and V is TRBV6-6; D unresolved. The CDR3 contains 16 residues. Germline CDR1 reads MNHNY; CDR2 reads SVGAGI (reference sequence). V was cut by 7 bases and J by 3 bases, with 21 bases left in between. CDR3 bases: TGTGCCAGCAAGCGAAATTCGTTCGTTTTGGAAGAGACCCAGTACTTC. Translating it yields CASKRNSFVLEETQYF.

The genes are TRBV7-9 and TRBJ1-1, with 8 bases lining up with TRBD1. The germline V gene has CDR1 SEHNR and CDR2 FQNEAQ (reference sequence). With V trimmed by 1 base and J by 2 bases, 3 bases remained unmatched. This CDR3 comprises 15 residues. CDR3 in amino acids: CASSLVGTGNTEAFF. The CDR3, as DNA: TGTGCCAGCAGCTTAGTTGGGACAGGAAACACTGAAGCTTTCTTT.

This clonotype was counted only a few times. This chain joins TRBV7-2 and TRBJ2-3; D unresolved. Germline V gene lookup returns CDR1 SGHTA and CDR2 FQGNSA. This CDR3 contains 14 residues. Trimming cost V 2 bases and J 1 base, with 7 bases left between them. CDR3 nucleotides: TGTGCCAGCAGCTTACCGGTGGGCACAGATACGCAGTATTTT. Translated, it gives CASSLPVGTDTQYF.

The chain joins TRBV20-1 to TRBJ1-6, with D maybe TRBD1 (5 bases). The length of the CDR3 is 13 residues. CDR1 is DFQATT and CDR2 is SNEGSKA in the germline V gene (reference sequence). V lost 3 bases and J 7 bases, leaving 10 bases between the germline ends. The CDR3 loop reads CSASPGTNSPLHF. The CDR3, as DNA: TGCAGTGCTAGCCCCGGGACGAATTCACCCCTCCACTTT.

This clonotype was detected ten times or more. This chain joins TRBV20-1 and TRBJ1-6; 7 bases match TRBD1. The V gene end was trimmed by 6 bases and the J gene end by 5 bases; junction bases not matched to a gene: 10. This CDR3 comprises 15 residues. CDR1 DFQATT and CDR2 SNEGSKA come from the germline V gene (reference sequence). CDR3 residues: CSALGGGTDNSPLHF. The CDR3 nucleotides read TGCAGTGCCTTAGGCGGGGGGACAGATAATTCACCCCTCCACTTT.

Many counts were recorded for this clonotype. One junction end disagrees with the germline gene, perhaps due to a read error. The chain carries TRBV5-1 and TRBJ2-3; D is undetermined. The length of the CDR3 is 11 residues. Germline CDR1 reads SGHRS; CDR2 reads YFSETQ. The CDR3, as DNA: TGTGCCAGCAGCTTCACAGATACGCAGTATTTT. This encodes CASSFTDTQYF.

This clonotype turned up a few times. The chain links TRBV7-9 to TRBJ1-2, with D possibly being TRBD1 (5 bases). This CDR3 is built from 14 residues. Trimming took 3 bases from V and 2 from J, leaving 10 bases between them. Germline CDR1 SEHNR, CDR2 FQNEAQ (reference sequence). This chain's CDR3 is CASSFPGTNYGYTF. CDR3 bases: TGTGCCAGCAGCTTCCCCGGGACGAACTATGGCTACACCTTC.

This clonotype was picked up a small number of times. Here the CDR3 reads CSAPSTGTVGLDGYTF. Written as DNA, the CDR3 is TGCAGTGCTCCCTCCACCGGGACAGTGGGACTTGATGGCTACACCTTC. V and J are TRBV20-1 and TRBJ1-2, with 7 bases identical to TRBD1. There are 16 residues in the CDR3. The germline V gene has CDR1 DFQATT and CDR2 SNEGSKA (reference sequence). With V trimmed by 5 bases and J by 6 bases, 18 bases remained unmatched.

This clonotype came up a few times. The rearrangement uses TRBV9 and TRBJ1-6; D remains unclear. The V and J ends lost 4 bases and 6 bases respectively, with 26 bases between them. CDR1 SGDLS and CDR2 YYNGEE come from the germline V gene. The CDR3 is 19 residues long. The CDR3 region has the DNA TGTGCCAGCAGCATCCAACCCCGAAGGCCGGGAATGTTTAATTCACCCCTCCACTTT. Its protein product is CASSIQPRRPGMFNSPLHF.

This clonotype was observed a few times. The J gene is TRBJ1-1, the V gene TRBV7-9; D gene unclear. Trimming shortened V by 4 bases and J by 5 bases, and 11 bases separated the two germline ends. Germline CDR1 SEHNR, CDR2 FQNEAQ (reference sequence). This CDR3 is 13 amino acids long. CDR3 region: CASSSPGRTEAFF. CDR3 sequence (DNA): TGTGCCAGCAGCTCCCCCGGAAGGACTGAAGCTTTCTTT.

This clonotype was observed at least ten times. The gene calls are TRBV18 and TRBJ1-1; tentative D call: TRBD1 (5 bases). The CDR3 runs to 14 residues. The ends were cut back, 6 bases at V and 1 base at J, with 12 bases in the middle. Germline V lookup: CDR1 KGHSH, CDR2 LQKENI. CDR3 bases: TGTGCCAGCTCGGCGGGGACTTCGAACACTGAAGCTTTCTTT. Translation: CASSAGTSNTEAFF.